Listed below are T cell receptor beta chains from one sample, sequenced in a study of cytomegalovirus exposure and HLA in healthy donors. Libraries were prepared by immunoSEQ multiplex PCR; TCRdb keeps only in-frame clonotypes and omits some of them. There are 150,000 to 200,000 clones in the sample; 82% occur only once, and 1.5% to 1.7% lies in the top ten. Sequencing used PBMCs. The receptors here all came from a man aged 40-50 years in good health and CMV-seronegative. CDR3s include the opening cysteine and the closing phenylalanine or tryptophan. A D gene is named only where the DNA matches it firmly. Clone size is given for some rows only: seen once, a few or many times, or a class if the clone is expanded.

-,13,TRBJ1-2,TRBV9,-,TGTGCCAGCAGCGTTGGAGGCAACTATGGCTACACCTTC,CASSVGGNYGYTF
TRBD1,17,TRBJ1-1,TRBV4-3,-,TGCGCCAGCAGCCAAGAGGCCAGGGGGTTTCGGGACACTGAAGCTTTCTTT,CASSQEARGFRDTEAFF
-,15,TRBJ2-7,TRBV11-2,-,TGTGCCAGCAGCTTAGTGGCGACTCATCCGGACGAGCAGTACTTC,CASSLVATHPDEQYF
-,12,TRBJ1-5,TRBV18,-,TGTGCCAGCTCAGAACTTAATCAGCCCCAGCATTTT,CASSELNQPQHF
TRBD2,15,TRBJ2-6,TRBV29-1,-,TGCAGCGTCTGGACTAGCGGGACTGGGGCCAACGTCCTGACTTTC,CSVWTSGTGANVLTF
-,13,TRBJ1-5,TRBV10-3,-,TGTGCCACGTCACAGGACATAAGTCAGCCCCAGCATTTT,CATSQDISQPQHF
-,19,TRBJ2-7,TRBV11-2,-,TGTGCCAGCAGCTTAGGACACAGGGGGAGGGCGGGAGAAGGATACGAGCAGTACTTC,CASSLGHRGRAGEGYEQYF
TRBD2,14,TRBJ2-1,TRBV10-3,-,TGTGCCATCAGTCGGCGGGGGGAGGGGGATGAGCAGTTCTTC,CAISRRGEGDEQFF
TRBD1,13,TRBJ1-4,TRBV6-5,-,TGTGCCAGCAGTTACGACAGGGAGCGGAAACTGTTTTTT,CASSYDRERKLFF
-,13,TRBJ1-1,TRBV18,-,TGTGCCAGCTCACCAGAGAGGATGACTGAAGCTTTCTTT,CASSPERMTEAFF
-,14,TRBJ1-2,TRBV7-2,-,TGTGCCAGCAGCTCAGGGGCAGGGGAATATGGCTACACCTTC,CASSSGAGEYGYTF
-,17,TRBJ1-1,TRBV19,once,TGTGCCAGTAGTATAGGACTCGCCGGGACAAAAAGGACTGAAGCTTTCTTT,CASSIGLAGTKRTEAFF
TRBD1,14,TRBJ1-1,TRBV7-9,-,TGTGCCAGCAGCCAGACAGGGAGTGACACTGAAGCTTTCTTT,CASSQTGSDTEAFF
-,14,TRBJ1-4,TRBV7-3,-,TGTGCCAGCAGCTTAAACAGGATGGATGAAAAACTGTTTTTT,CASSLNRMDEKLFF
TRBD1,18,TRBJ1-2,TRBV4-3,-,TGCGCCAGCAGCCAAGATGGAACAGGGGCCCGAGGAAACTATGGCTACACCTTC,CASSQDGTGARGNYGYTF
-,16,TRBJ1-5,TRBV7-2,-,TGTGCCAGCAGCTTAGGACCCAGCGAGCTCACTCAGCCCCAGCATTTT,CASSLGPSELTQPQHF
TRBD1,13,TRBJ1-1,TRBV7-2,once,TGTGCCAGCAGAGTACAGGGGGCGACTGAAGCTTTCTTT,CASRVQGATEAFF
TRBD2,16,TRBJ2-1,TRBV11-3,-,TGTGCCAGCAGCTTTCTGAGCGGGAGAGCCTACAATGAGCAGTTCTTC,CASSFLSGRAYNEQFF
-,14,TRBJ1-5,TRBV10-3,-,TGTGCCATCAGTGAGTATCAGGGTAATCAGCCCCAGCATTTT,CAISEYQGNQPQHF
-,15,TRBJ2-3,TRBV7-3,-,TGTGCCAGCAGCTTAAGTAGTACTAGGCCAGATACGCAGTATTTT,CASSLSSTRPDTQYF
TRBD1,16,TRBJ1-6,TRBV7-8,once,TGTGCCAGCAGCTTGAACCGGGACAGACCCAATTCACCCCTCCACTTT,CASSLNRDRPNSPLHF
TRBD2,15,TRBJ2-7,TRBV4-3,-,TGCGCCAGCAGCCAACGACTAGCGGGGGGGTACGAGCAGTACTTC,CASSQRLAGGYEQYF
-,14,TRBJ2-7,TRBV16,-,TGTGCCAGCAGCCAATCGAGACAGTCCTACGAGCAGTACTTC,CASSQSRQSYEQYF
TRBD2,16,TRBJ2-1,TRBV28,-,TGTGCCAGCAGTTTATCTAGCGGGTATACCTACAATGAGCAGTTCTTC,CASSLSSGYTYNEQFF
TRBD1,16,TRBJ2-7,TRBV30,-,TGTGCCTGGAGTCCTACCCCGGGACAGGGGTTTACCGAGCAGTACTTC,CAWSPTPGQGFTEQYF
TRBD1,15,TRBJ1-3,TRBV9,-,TGTGCCAGCAGCGGGGGACAGGGAACTGGAAACACCATATATTTT,CASSGGQGTGNTIYF
-,16,TRBJ1-3,TRBV19,-,TGTGCCAGTAGTATCGGAGACAGAAACTCTGGAAACACCATATATTTT,CASSIGDRNSGNTIYF
TRBD2,16,TRBJ2-1,TRBV10-3,-,TGTGCCATCAGTGAGTCGAGAAGCGGGGGGGCGGGTGAGCAGTTCTTC,CAISESRSGGAGEQFF
TRBD1,16,TRBJ1-5,TRBV30,-,TGTGCCTGGAATCATAACAGGGGATTAGGGAATCAGCCCCAGCATTTT,CAWNHNRGLGNQPQHF
-,15,TRBJ2-1,TRBV7-9,-,TGTGCCAGCAGCTTGGGTTATATTAGGCGGAATGAGCAGTTCTTC,CASSLGYIRRNEQFF
TRBD1,14,TRBJ2-5,TRBV9,-,TGTGCCAGCAGTTTCACAGGGGGTAGAGAGACCCAGTACTTC,CASSFTGGRETQYF
TRBD1,18,TRBJ1-4,TRBV28,-,TGTGCCAGCAGTTCCCACCCCGGGACAGGGACAACTAATGAAAAACTGTTTTTT,CASSSHPGTGTTNEKLFF
-,14,TRBJ2-5,TRBV28,-,TGTGTCAGCAGTTTCCCCCAGTTGCAAGAGACCCAGTACTTC,CVSSFPQLQETQYF
-,12,TRBJ2-1,TRBV5-6,-,TGTGCCAGCAGTTTTGGTGCGAATGAGCAGTTCTTC,CASSFGANEQFF
TRBD1,15,TRBJ1-1,TRBV7-9,once,TGTGCCAGCAGCCCCTGGACAGGGTTTGACACTGAAGCTTTCTTT,CASSPWTGFDTEAFF
TRBD2,16,TRBJ2-3,TRBV9,-,TGTGCCAGCAGCCTAGGACTAGCGGGGGCTGTAGATACGCAGTATTTT,CASSLGLAGAVDTQYF
TRBD2,14,TRBJ2-3,TRBV5-4,-,TGTGCCAGCAGCCATAGCGGGAGTTCAGATACGCAGTATTTT,CASSHSGSSDTQYF
TRBD2,15,TRBJ2-1,TRBV6-1,-,TGTGCCAGCAGTGTGGCTAGCGGGATCAGCAATGAGCAGTTCTTC,CASSVASGISNEQFF
-,14,TRBJ2-7,TRBV6-5,-,TGTGCCAGCAGTTATGGGGGAGGGGGACTCGAGCAGTACTTC,CASSYGGGGLEQYF
TRBD2,12,TRBJ2-3,TRBV29-1,-,TGCAGCGTTGTCGCGGGGGGAGGTACGCAGTATTTT,CSVVAGGGTQYF
TRBD1,16,TRBJ1-4,TRBV6-6,-,TGTGCCAGCAGTGGTGGGACAGGGACCTATAATGAAAAACTGTTTTTT,CASSGGTGTYNEKLFF
-,15,TRBJ2-3,TRBV29-1,-,TGCAGCGTCCAAAACAGTGACCGCGGCACAGATACGCAGTATTTT,CSVQNSDRGTDTQYF
TRBD1,14,TRBJ2-7,TRBV28,-,TGTGCCAGCAGCCAAGTGACAGGGTCCTACGAGCAGTACTTC,CASSQVTGSYEQYF
-,13,TRBJ2-5,TRBV27,-,TGTGCCAGCAGCAAACGGGCGGGAGAGACCCAGTACTTC,CASSKRAGETQYF
TRBD2,15,TRBJ2-1,TRBV27,once,TGTGCCAGCACCCATCGAGCGGGAGCCTACAATGAGCAGTTCTTC,CASTHRAGAYNEQFF
-,11,TRBJ1-1,TRBV29-1,once,TGCAGCGTCACACAGGGCACTGAAGCTTTCTTT,CSVTQGTEAFF
TRBD1,15,TRBJ1-3,TRBV2,few,TGTGCCAGCAGCAGGGACAGTTTCTCTGGAAACACCATATATTTT,CASSRDSFSGNTIYF
TRBD1,15,TRBJ1-1,TRBV28,once,TGTGCCAGCAGCCTCAGGGGGACTGTAAACACTGAAGCTTTCTTT,CASSLRGTVNTEAFF
-,15,TRBJ1-1,TRBV15,-,TGTGCCACCAGCAGAGGAAGGACTCGAACGGCTGAAGCTTTCTTT,CATSRGRTRTAEAFF
-,14,TRBJ2-7,TRBV28,-,TGTGCCAGCAGTTTAAGGCGGGTCGCCTACGAGCAGTACTTC,CASSLRRVAYEQYF
-,13,TRBJ1-1,TRBV7-8,-,TGTGCCAGCAGCTCCCGGGAGGACACTGAAGCTTTCTTT,CASSSREDTEAFF
TRBD1,14,TRBJ2-7,TRBV28,-,TGTGCCAGCAGCTCTCCGGGGACAGGCTACGAGCAGTACTTC,CASSSPGTGYEQYF